These 29 T cell receptor beta chains share one sample of origin, sequenced in a study of PD-1 blockade in classical Hodgkin lymphoma. The protocol was immunoSEQ multiplex PCR, while the TCRdb copy is restricted to in-frame clones and leaves out a portion. This table holds tens of thousands of clones, roughly 94% found once. Time point here: newly diagnosed, previously untreated cHL patient sample. The specimen sequenced was peripheral blood mononuclear cells (PBMCs). The receptor source for this set is a human donor with classical Hodgkin lymphoma.

This chain uses TRBV7-9 with TRBJ1-2; 7 positions match TRBD1. V gave up 5 bases and J gave up 5 bases; unmatched junction bases: 5. Per the germline V gene, CDR1 is SEHNR and CDR2 is FQNEAQ (reference sequence). The CDR3 has 13 amino acids. CDR3 amino acids: CASSLQGWYGYTF. The CDR3 DNA is TGTGCCAGCAGCCTACAGGGGTGGTATGGCTACACCTTC.

The V gene is TRBV5-1, the J gene TRBJ2-5, with 7 bases fitting TRBD2. Germline CDR1 reads SGHRS; CDR2 reads YFSETQ. This CDR3 region has 14 residues. Germline trimming cut 5 bases from V and 0 bases from J; bases unmatched to any gene: 4. Written as DNA, the CDR3 is TGCGCCAGCAGTTCTGGGGGGGACCAAGAGACCCAGTACTTC. As protein: CASSSGGDQETQYF.

This rearrangement joins TRBV11-2 to TRBJ2-7; 8 nucleotides line up with TRBD1. V was clipped by 3 bases and J by 5 bases; unmatched bases: 6. Germline CDR1 reads SGHAT; CDR2 reads FQNNGV. This CDR3 has 14 residues. The CDR3 coding sequence is TGTGCCAGCAGCTTTGGACAGGGCAAAGACGAGCAGTACTTC. Its translation is CASSFGQGKDEQYF.

The chain has TRBV4-1 and TRBJ1-5; weak D call: TRBD1 (5 bases). Germline CDR1 MGHRA, CDR2 YSYEKL. The CDR3 contains 16 residues. V was cut by 4 bases and J by 4 bases, with 17 bases left in between. The CDR3, as DNA: TGCGCCAGCAGCCTCCAGCCGGGACCCAGGAATCAGCCCCAGCATTTT. Translation: CASSLQPGPRNQPQHF.

The rearrangement links TRBV10-1 to TRBJ2-1, with a possible D match to TRBD2 (5 bases). V was pared by 4 bases and J by 8 bases, with 15 bases between. Germline V lookup: CDR1 WNHNN, CDR2 SYGVQD (reference sequence). This CDR3 comprises 14 residues. CDR3 protein: CASSVGPPGYEQFF. CDR3 nucleotides: TGCGCCAGCAGTGTGGGTCCCCCGGGGTATGAGCAGTTCTTC.

V and J are TRBV19 and TRBJ2-7, with TRBD2 matching 8 bases. This CDR3 region has 20 residues. The germline gives CDR1 LNHDA, CDR2 SQIVND (reference sequence). V shed 0 bases, J shed 4 bases, and the junction held 20 bases outside the gene matches. This chain's CDR3 is CASSIEHPRGAGVTRYEQYF. The CDR3 nucleotides are TGTGCCAGTAGTATAGAGCACCCTCGCGGAGCGGGGGTGACCCGTTACGAGCAGTACTTC.

The V and J genes are TRBV5-3 and TRBJ2-2, with 10 bases lining up with TRBD1. TRBV5-3 is designated an ORF whose function remains uncertain. The CDR3 sequence is 18 residues long. After removal of 0 bases from V and 4 bases from J, the junction contained 9 bases not matched to a gene. The CDR3: CARSLGGLGTGATGELFF. Written as DNA, the CDR3 is TGTGCCAGAAGCTTGGGTGGTTTAGGGACAGGGGCCACCGGGGAGCTGTTTTTT.

The chain links TRBV30 to TRBJ2-7; 9 bases agree with TRBD1. The CDR3 spans 14 residues. After removal of 2 bases from V and 6 bases from J, the junction contained 8 bases not matched to a gene. Germline CDR1 and CDR2: GTSNPN and SVGIG (reference sequence). The CDR3 bases are TGTGCCTGGAGTCCGGGACAGGGAGTAGTCGAGCAGTACTTC. Residues: CAWSPGQGVVEQYF.

This clone was recorded a few times. The chain carries TRBV9 and TRBJ2-3, with 11 positions matching TRBD2. CDR1 SGDLS and CDR2 YYNGEE come from the germline V gene. Trimming removed 0 bases from V and 5 bases from J; junction bases left unmatched: 5. This CDR3 has 16 amino acids. The CDR3 reads CASSVGSGGAVDTQYF. The CDR3 DNA is TGTGCCAGCAGCGTAGGTAGCGGGGGGGCCGTAGATACGCAGTATTTT.

The gene calls are TRBV2 and TRBJ1-4; the match to TRBD1 covers 10 bases. The CDR3 covers 18 residues. The V and J ends lost 5 bases and 5 bases, in that order; junction bases with no gene match: 14. The germline CDR1 and CDR2 sequences are SNHLY and FYNNEI. Written as DNA, the CDR3 is TGTGCCAGCAGTCACTACCGGGACAGGGGCGTCAGGAATGAAAAACTGTTTTTT. This codes for CASSHYRDRGVRNEKLFF.

The chain carries TRBV6-5 and TRBJ1-1; no reliable D call. CDR3 length: 13 residues. V gave up 0 bases and J gave up 11 bases, with 13 bases separating them. Germline V gene sequence: CDR1 MNHEY, CDR2 SVGAGI. This CDR3 is CASSYSITSEAFF. The CDR3 nucleotides read TGTGCCAGCAGTTACTCGATAACCTCGGAGGCTTTCTTT.

This clone occurred once. The CDR3: CASSPARGDFYEQYF. CDR3 in DNA: TGTGCCAGCTCACCCGCCCGGGGGGATTTCTACGAGCAGTACTTC. This sequence joins TRBV18 and TRBJ2-7; 7 bases agree with TRBD2. This CDR3 comprises 15 residues. CDR1 and CDR2 (germline): KGHSH, LQKENI. The V gene end was trimmed by 3 bases and the J gene end by 3 bases; junction bases not matched to a gene: 8.

The count of this clone is one. V is TRBV28 and J is TRBJ2-7; D uncertain. The CDR3 runs to 12 residues. Germline CDR1 reads MDHEN; CDR2 reads SYDVKM. V lost 6 bases and J lost 2, with 8 bases in between. The chain's CDR3 is CASSFSTYEQYF. The CDR3 DNA sequence: TGTGCCAGCAGCTTTAGTACCTACGAGCAGTACTTC.

The chain uses TRBV7-9 and TRBJ1-2; D perhaps matches TRBD1 (6 bases). Germline CDR1 reads SEHNR; CDR2 reads FQNEAQ (reference sequence). The length of the CDR3 is 15 residues. V shed 4 bases and J shed 7 bases, with 19 bases lying between them. The CDR3 is CASSYHKGQSFGYTF. CDR3 bases: TGTGCCAGCAGCTACCACAAGGGACAAAGCTTTGGCTACACCTTC.

This clone came up once. The chain combines TRBV27 with TRBJ2-7, with TRBD1 matching 7 bases. After removal of 5 bases from V and 1 base from J, the junction contained 2 bases not matched to a gene. The CDR3 extends over 13 amino acids. Per germline, CDR1 MNHEY and CDR2 SMNVEV (reference sequence). The CDR3 spells CASSMTGSYEQYF. The CDR3, as DNA: TGTGCCAGCAGTATGACAGGGTCCTACGAGCAGTACTTC.

This clone appeared once. The chain links TRBV7-9 to TRBJ2-3; TRBD2 is a possible D gene (6 bases). Germline lookup yields CDR1 SEHNR and CDR2 FQNEAQ (reference sequence). CDR3 length: 14 residues. The V end was cut by 1 base, the J end by 3 bases, with 8 bases between. The CDR3 loop reads CASSLGRGTDTQYF. The CDR3 nucleotides read TGTGCCAGCAGCTTAGGGAGGGGAACAGATACGCAGTATTTT.

V and J are TRBV25-1 and TRBJ1-2; 7 nucleotides align to TRBD1. CDR3 length equals 13 residues. Losses at the gene ends were 5 bases for V and 3 bases for J; bases not matched to a gene: 3. CDR1 is MGHDK, CDR2 SYGVNS, per germline. The DNA for the CDR3 is TGTGCCAGCAGTCAACAGGGGTACTATGGCTACACCTTC. Its translation: CASSQQGYYGYTF.

This clone was observed a single time. The chain uses TRBV9 and TRBJ1-2, with D perhaps TRBD1 (5 bases). The CDR3 runs to 12 residues. In germline, CDR1 is SGDLS, CDR2 YYNGEE. Deletions cut 5 bases from V and 8 bases from J, with 13 bases between. CDR3 amino acids: CASRQASGGYTF. The DNA for the CDR3 is TGTGCCAGCAGACAGGCCAGCGGGGGCTACACCTTC.

The chain links TRBV5-4 to TRBJ2-2, with TRBD1 as a possible D gene (6 bases). Trimming took 4 bases from V and 6 from J, leaving 13 bases between them. This CDR3 contains 14 residues. Germline CDR1 is SGHNT and CDR2 is YYREEE (reference sequence). The CDR3 coding sequence is TGTGCCAGCAGCGCGGACAGTATCCCCGGGGAGCTGTTTTTT. It is translated as CASSADSIPGELFF.

In DNA, the CDR3 is TGTGCCAGTAGCTGGAATAGCAATCAGCCCCAGCATTTT. Protein: CASSWNSNQPQHF. This rearrangement joins TRBV19 to TRBJ1-5; D call uncertain. CDR1 LNHDA and CDR2 SQIVND come from the germline V gene (reference sequence). Trimming took 6 bases from V and 0 from J, leaving 6 bases between them. The CDR3 loop spans 13 amino acids.

The chain carries TRBV11-3 and TRBJ2-7; 9 nucleotides align to TRBD1. This CDR3 region has 15 residues. V lost 2 bases, J lost 2 bases, and 4 bases stayed unmatched. The germline V gene encodes CDR1 SGHNT and CDR2 YENEEA. Written as DNA, the CDR3 is TGTGCCAGCAGCTTACACGGGACAGGGACCTACGAGCAGTACTTC. It codes for CASSLHGTGTYEQYF.

The chain links TRBV7-8 to TRBJ2-1; 16 positions match TRBD2. The V gene's germline CDR1 is SGHVS and CDR2 FQNEAQ. Trimming took 4 bases from V and 10 from J; bases not matched to a gene: 10. The CDR3 sequence is 17 residues long. CDR3 region: CASSYLGLAGGIGEQFF. The CDR3 DNA reads TGTGCCAGCAGCTATCTGGGACTAGCGGGGGGGATTGGAGAGCAGTTCTTC.

The chain uses TRBV6-1 and TRBJ2-5, with D hard to call. CDR1 and CDR2 from the germline V gene are MNHNS and SASEGT. Trimming took 7 bases from V and 4 from J, leaving 13 bases between them. This CDR3 comprises 13 residues. The CDR3 coding sequence is TGTGCCAGCAATAACGGCCTAGGAGAGACCCAGTACTTC. Protein product: CASNNGLGETQYF.

V is TRBV10-3 and J is TRBJ1-1; D is unclear. Per the germline V gene, CDR1 is ENHRY and CDR2 is SYGVKD. The CDR3 is 13 amino acids. The V end lost 6 bases, the J end lost 2 bases, and 10 bases lay between the germline ends. The CDR3 sequence: CAISPGVNTEAFF. Here the CDR3 DNA reads TGTGCCATCAGCCCAGGAGTAAACACTGAAGCTTTCTTT.

The chain recombines TRBV20-1 with TRBJ2-5, with TRBD2 matching over 8 bases. The CDR3 runs to 11 residues. The V and J ends lost 3 bases and 12 bases, in that order; junction bases with no gene match: 6. Per the germline V gene, CDR1 is DFQATT and CDR2 is SNEGSKA (reference sequence). Here the CDR3 reads CSASEGRGEYF. The CDR3, as DNA: TGCAGTGCTAGTGAGGGGCGGGGGGAGTACTTC.

Only one count was recorded for this clone. The gene calls are TRBV6-6 and TRBJ2-7, with D tentatively TRBD1 (6 bases). The germline V and J ends were trimmed by 0 bases and 2 bases, with 8 bases remaining between them. The CDR3 has 14 amino acids. The germline gives CDR1 MNHNY, CDR2 SVGAGI (reference sequence). The CDR3 spells CASSYSGGTYEQYF. The CDR3 DNA sequence: TGTGCCAGCAGTTACTCAGGGGGAACCTACGAGCAGTACTTC.

The V gene is TRBV6-8, the J gene TRBJ1-1; no clear D gene. Germline V CDR1 and CDR2: MNHGY, SAAAGT. The CDR3 runs to 11 residues. Trimming removed 8 bases at V and 2 bases at J, with 6 bases between. CDR3 sequence (DNA): TGTGCCAGCCAAGGCAACACTGAAGCTTTCTTT. Translation: CASQGNTEAFF.

This clone was recorded once. This chain links TRBV9 with TRBJ2-1; 9 nucleotides line up with TRBD1. Per germline, CDR1 SGDLS and CDR2 YYNGEE. J was trimmed by 5 bases and V by 2 bases; bases with no gene match: 11. CDR3 length: 17 amino acids. CDR3 in DNA: TGTGCCAGCAGCGTCCTTGGGGGGACAGGGTTTAACAATGAGCAGTTCTTC. It yields the protein CASSVLGGTGFNNEQFF.

The CDR3 here is CASSQEHRGNTEAFF. CDR3 nucleotides: TGCGCCAGCAGCCAAGAACACAGGGGGAACACTGAAGCTTTCTTT. The V and J genes are TRBV4-3 and TRBJ1-1; TRBD1 aligns across 7 bases. The CDR3 spans 15 residues. Germline V gene data show CDR1 as LGHNA and CDR2 as YSLEER. After removal of 0 bases from V and 1 base from J, the junction contained 2 bases not matched to a gene.